This record covers a single TCR beta chain. Its target is unknown. This specimen belongs to a study of T cells in tumors after PD-1 blockade. For the study at large: Patients had no prior checkpoint blockade, systemic immunosuppressants, or anti-cancer therapy within 4 weeks. A subset received ongoing vismodegib 150 mg daily alongside anti-PD-1 therapy. Each patient got pembrolizumab 200 mg every 3 weeks or cemiplimab 350 mg every 2 weeks.

Study results and limitations: Blood contained about 45% of the tumor's TCR clonotypes.

V lost 0 bases and J 7 bases, leaving 16 bases between the germline ends. The CDR3 contains 15 residues. Germline V CDR1 and CDR2: SGHNT, YYREEE (reference sequence). Measured with immunoSEQ multiplex PCR; TCRdb has only the in-frame clones, and not every one. The data contain approximately 48,000 clones, roughly 80% of them singletons. J is TRBJ1-1 and V is TRBV5-4, with D maybe TRBD1 (5 bases). The sequencing used PBMCs, collected before anti-PD-1 treatment. This receptor was obtained from a human donor with basal cell carcinoma. The CDR3, as DNA: TGTGCCAGCAGCTTGGATAAGGCAGGGAGGATTGAAGCTTTCTTT. Amino acid sequence: CASSLDKAGRIEAFF.